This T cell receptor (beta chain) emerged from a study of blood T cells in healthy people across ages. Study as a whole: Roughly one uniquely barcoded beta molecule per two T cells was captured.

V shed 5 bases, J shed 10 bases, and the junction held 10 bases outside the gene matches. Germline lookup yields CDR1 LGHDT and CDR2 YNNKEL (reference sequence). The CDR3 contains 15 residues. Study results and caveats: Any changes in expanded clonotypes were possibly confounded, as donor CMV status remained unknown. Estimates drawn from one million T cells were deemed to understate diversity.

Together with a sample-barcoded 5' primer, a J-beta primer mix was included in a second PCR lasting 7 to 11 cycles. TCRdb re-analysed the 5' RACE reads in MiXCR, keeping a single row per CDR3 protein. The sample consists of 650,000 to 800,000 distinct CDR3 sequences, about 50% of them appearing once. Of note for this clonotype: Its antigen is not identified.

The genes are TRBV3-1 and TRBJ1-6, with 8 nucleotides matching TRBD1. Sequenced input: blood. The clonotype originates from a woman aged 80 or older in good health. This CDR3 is CASSAQRTGKSPLHF. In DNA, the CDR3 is TGTGCCAGCAGCGCGCAGAGGACAGGGAAATCACCCCTCCACTTT. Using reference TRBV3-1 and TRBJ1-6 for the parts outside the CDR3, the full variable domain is DTAVSQTPKYLVTQMGNDKSIKCEQNLGHDTMYWYKQDSKKFLKIMFSYNNKELIINETVPNRFSPKSPDKAHLNLHINSLELGDSAVYFCASSAQRTGKSPLHFGNGTRLTVT.